The sequence of this T cell receptor beta chain was determined in a study of T-cell memory formation after mild COVID-19. Study-wide context: There were largely donor-specific TCR clusters.

CDR3 length: 14 residues. CDR1 and CDR2 from the germline V gene are SGHRS and YFSETQ. V was trimmed by 3 bases and J by 9 bases, leaving 16 bases between them. 5'RACE with constant-segment primers built TCRalpha and TCRbeta cDNA libraries with UMIs. TCRdb reanalysed the 5' RACE reads using MiXCR and keeps one entry per CDR3 protein. The sample includes 350,000 to 500,000 distinct CDR3 sequences, roughly 18% of them seen just once. The V gene is TRBV5-1, the J gene TRBJ2-1, with TRBD1 as a possible D gene (7 bases). The sample was PBMCs or a T cell subset sorted from them (not recorded which). This TCR was sampled from a man between 18 and 29 years old who had mild COVID-19 (a few samples of this study predate the infection). Cell type and time point are not known. CDR3 loop: CASSSEHRGGEQFF. In DNA, the CDR3 is TGCGCCAGCAGCTCGGAGCACAGGGGAGGTGAGCAGTTCTTC.